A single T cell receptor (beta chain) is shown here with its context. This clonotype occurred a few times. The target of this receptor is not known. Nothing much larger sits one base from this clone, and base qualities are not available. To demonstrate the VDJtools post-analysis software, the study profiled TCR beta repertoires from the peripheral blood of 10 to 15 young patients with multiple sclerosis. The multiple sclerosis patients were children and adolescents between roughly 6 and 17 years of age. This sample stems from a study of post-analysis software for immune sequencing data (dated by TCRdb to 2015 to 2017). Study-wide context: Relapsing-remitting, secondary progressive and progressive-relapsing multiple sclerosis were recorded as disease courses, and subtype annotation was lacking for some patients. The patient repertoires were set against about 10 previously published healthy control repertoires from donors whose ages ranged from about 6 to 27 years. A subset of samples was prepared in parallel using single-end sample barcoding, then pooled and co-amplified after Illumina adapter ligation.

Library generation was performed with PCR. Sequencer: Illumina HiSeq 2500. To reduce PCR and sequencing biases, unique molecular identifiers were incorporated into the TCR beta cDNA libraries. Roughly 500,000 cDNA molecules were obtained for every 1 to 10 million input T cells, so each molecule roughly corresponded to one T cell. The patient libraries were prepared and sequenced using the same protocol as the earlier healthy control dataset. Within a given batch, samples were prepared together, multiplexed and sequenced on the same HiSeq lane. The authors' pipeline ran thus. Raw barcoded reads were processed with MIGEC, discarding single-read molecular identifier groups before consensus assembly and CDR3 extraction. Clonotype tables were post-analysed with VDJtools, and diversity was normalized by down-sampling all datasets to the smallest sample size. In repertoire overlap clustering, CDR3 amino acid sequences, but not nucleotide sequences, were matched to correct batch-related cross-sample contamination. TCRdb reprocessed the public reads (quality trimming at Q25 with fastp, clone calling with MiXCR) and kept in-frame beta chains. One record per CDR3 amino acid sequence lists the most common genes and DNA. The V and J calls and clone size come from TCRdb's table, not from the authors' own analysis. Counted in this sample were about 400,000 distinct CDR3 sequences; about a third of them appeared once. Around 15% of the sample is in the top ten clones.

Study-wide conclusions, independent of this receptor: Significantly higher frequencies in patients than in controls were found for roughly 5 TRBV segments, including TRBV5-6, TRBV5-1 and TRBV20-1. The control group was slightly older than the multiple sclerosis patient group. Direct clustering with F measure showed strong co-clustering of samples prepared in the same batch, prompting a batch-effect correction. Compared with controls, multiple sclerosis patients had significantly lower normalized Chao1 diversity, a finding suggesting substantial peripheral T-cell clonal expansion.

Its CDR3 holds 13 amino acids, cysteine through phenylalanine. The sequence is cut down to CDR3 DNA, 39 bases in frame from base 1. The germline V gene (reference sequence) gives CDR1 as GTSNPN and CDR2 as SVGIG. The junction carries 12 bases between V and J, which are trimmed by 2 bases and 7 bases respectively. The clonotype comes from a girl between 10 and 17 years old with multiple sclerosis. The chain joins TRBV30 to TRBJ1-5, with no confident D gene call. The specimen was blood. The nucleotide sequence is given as TGTGCCTGGAGTTCGGACTCAACCCAGCCCCAGCATTTT. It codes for CAWSSDSTQPQHF.